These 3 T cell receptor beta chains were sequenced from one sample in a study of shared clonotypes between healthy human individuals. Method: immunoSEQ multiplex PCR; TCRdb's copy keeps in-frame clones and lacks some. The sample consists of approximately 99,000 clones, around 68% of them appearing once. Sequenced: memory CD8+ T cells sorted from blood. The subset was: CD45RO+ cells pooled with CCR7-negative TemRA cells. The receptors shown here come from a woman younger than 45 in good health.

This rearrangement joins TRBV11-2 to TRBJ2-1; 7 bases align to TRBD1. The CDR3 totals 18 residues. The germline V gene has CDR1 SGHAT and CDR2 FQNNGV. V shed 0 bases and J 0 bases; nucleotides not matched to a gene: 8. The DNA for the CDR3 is TGTGCCAGCAGCTTAGATCTGGGGACAGAGAGCTCCTACAATGAGCAGTTCTTC. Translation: CASSLDLGTESSYNEQFF. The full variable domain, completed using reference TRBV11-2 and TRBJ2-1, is EAGVAQSPRYKIIEKRQSVAFWCNPISGHATLYWYQQILGQGPKLLIQFQNNGVVDDSQLPKDRFSAERLKGVDSTLKIQPAKLEDSAVYLCASSLDLGTESSYNEQFFGPGTRLTVL.

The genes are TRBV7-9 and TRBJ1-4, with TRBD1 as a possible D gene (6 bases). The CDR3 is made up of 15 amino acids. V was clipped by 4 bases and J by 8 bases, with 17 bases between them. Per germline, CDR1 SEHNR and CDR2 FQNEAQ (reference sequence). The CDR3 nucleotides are TGTGCCAGCAGCTCATACGGGGGCGGTTTGGAAAAACTGTTTTTT. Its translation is CASSSYGGGLEKLFF. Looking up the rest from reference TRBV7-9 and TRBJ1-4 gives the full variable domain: DTGVSQNPRHKITKRGQNVTFRCDPISEHNRLYWYRQTLGQGPEFLTYFQNEAQLEKSRLLSDRFSAERPKGSFSTLEIQRTEQGDSAMYLCASSSYGGGLEKLFFGSGTQLSVL.

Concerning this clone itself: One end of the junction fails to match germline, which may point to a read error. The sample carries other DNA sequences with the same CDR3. The CDR3 loop is CASSPGWNEQFF. Here the CDR3 DNA reads TGTGCCAGCAGCCCAGGTTGGAATGAGCAATTCTTC. The chain employs TRBV7-8 and TRBJ2-1; D gene unclear. Germline values: CDR1 SGHVS, CDR2 FQNEAQ. The CDR3 spans 12 residues. Filled out from reference TRBV7-8 and TRBJ2-1, the complete variable domain reads GAGVSQSPRYKVAKRGQDVALRCDPISGHVSLFWYQQALGQGPEFLTYFQNEAQLDKSGLPSDRFFAERPEGSVSTLKIQRTQQEDSAVYLCASSPGWNEQFFGPGTRLTVL.